The present T cell receptor (beta chain) was sequenced within a study of tumor-infiltrating lymphocytes in primary liver carcinoma. From approximately 20-30 mg of unsorted bulk tissue, DNA and RNA were co-extracted together. With a constant-region primer, TCR beta cDNA was made from approximately 520 ng of total RNA. Researchers made the TCR beta libraries by running three nested multiplex PCR rounds with slightly modified ARM-PCR. TRBV1-TRBV30 forward primers paired with a C-beta reverse primer drove the first two PCR rounds, about 9 cycles each. Using its own MiXCR run on the multiplex PCR reads, TCRdb lists one record per CDR3 protein. Altogether about 25,000 distinct CDR3 sequences are present, around 77% being singletons, with the ten largest covering less than 35%. Germline V gene sequence: CDR1 SEHNR, CDR2 FQNEAQ (reference sequence). The ends were cut back, 5 bases at V and 3 bases at J, with 29 bases in the middle. CDR3 length: 19 amino acids.

At least ten counts were recorded for this clonotype. The chain carries TRBV7-9 and TRBJ2-7; tentative D call: TRBD1 (5 bases). The receptor was isolated from a woman aged 25 to 39 with primary liver carcinoma and hepatitis B virus infection. Source material: liver tumor tissue from sampling region 5. This sample's subset: tumor region T5, tumor centre. The chain's CDR3 is CASSPGIGARRGHIYEQYF. The DNA of the CDR3 is TGTGCCAGCAGCCCCGGAATAGGGGCCCGTCGAGGCCATATCTACGAGCAGTACTTC.